This is a list of T cell receptor beta chains from one sample in a study of cytomegalovirus exposure and HLA in healthy donors. Only in-frame clones appear in the TCRdb table, and some are missing; sequencing was by immunoSEQ multiplex PCR. This specimen shows 50,000 or so clones; the ten leading clones hold approximately 13%. Specimen: PBMCs. Source of these receptors: an older woman in good health and CMV-seropositive. The CDR3 runs from the conserved cysteine through the conserved F or W. A D gene is named only where the DNA matches it firmly.

CDR3: CASSLAGTDTQYF
D: -
V: TRBV5-1
J: TRBJ2-3

CDR3: CSVAGTSGQETQYF
D: TRBD2
V: TRBV29-1
J: TRBJ2-5

CDR3: CASKSEPGTAYGYTF
D: TRBD1
V: TRBV28
J: TRBJ1-2

CDR3: CASSPPSLTEAFF
D: -
V: TRBV18
J: TRBJ1-1

CDR3: CASSSRDYQETQYF
D: -
V: TRBV5-4
J: TRBJ2-5

CDR3: CATSRGGEEGEKLFF
D: -
V: TRBV15
J: TRBJ1-4

CDR3: CASSQGAENTEAFF
D: TRBD1
V: TRBV7-2
J: TRBJ1-1

CDR3: CSAPIGTGFERAKNIQYF
D: TRBD1
V: TRBV29-1
J: TRBJ2-4

CDR3: CASSLDGTDAYEQYF
D: TRBD1
V: TRBV7-8
J: TRBJ2-7

CDR3: CASSSSTGSHTQYF
D: TRBD1
V: TRBV7-6
J: TRBJ2-3

CDR3: CASSPGTHTGELFF
D: -
V: TRBV11-2
J: TRBJ2-2

CDR3: CASSLGHEGYGYTF
D: -
V: TRBV5-1
J: TRBJ1-2

CDR3: CASSLGQIWYGYTF
D: TRBD1
V: TRBV5-1
J: TRBJ1-2

CDR3: CASTSGTAHRGYGYTF
D: TRBD1
V: TRBV19
J: TRBJ1-2

CDR3: CASSLMTGANEQYF
D: TRBD1
V: TRBV5-1
J: TRBJ2-7

CDR3: CASSYGDSNSPLHF
D: -
V: TRBV6-5
J: TRBJ1-6

CDR3: CSATPRDEQFF
D: -
V: TRBV20-1
J: TRBJ2-1

CDR3: CASSSSGGSGYEQYF
D: TRBD2
V: TRBV5-1
J: TRBJ2-7

CDR3: CASSLQTGANVLTF
D: -
V: TRBV7-9
J: TRBJ2-6

CDR3: CASRSTGTSYNSPLHF
D: TRBD1
V: TRBV2
J: TRBJ1-6

CDR3: CASKGVDQPQHF
D: -
V: TRBV6-1
J: TRBJ1-5

CDR3: CASSRPGTTNTEAFF
D: -
V: TRBV6-6
J: TRBJ1-1

CDR3: CASSYSSAGYEQYF
D: -
V: TRBV6-5
J: TRBJ2-7

CDR3: CASTRGGPLYNEQFF
D: TRBD2
V: TRBV6-1
J: TRBJ2-1

CDR3: CASSPGFPYNEQFF
D: -
V: TRBV7-9
J: TRBJ2-1

CDR3: CASSPGQPVFSPLHF
D: TRBD1
V: TRBV7-9
J: TRBJ1-6

CDR3: CASSEGTGIYGYTF
D: TRBD1
V: TRBV10-2
J: TRBJ1-2

CDR3: CSVDLAFGTDTQYF
D: -
V: TRBV29-1
J: TRBJ2-3

CDR3: CASSRQGGGTDTQYF
D: -
V: TRBV18
J: TRBJ2-3

CDR3: CASSSLWSGREYEQYF
D: -
V: TRBV6-5
J: TRBJ2-7

CDR3: CASRPGLAGVGYNEQFF
D: TRBD2
V: TRBV19
J: TRBJ2-1

CDR3: CASSPQSSGTALFEQYF
D: TRBD1
V: TRBV18
J: TRBJ2-7

CDR3: CASSQGQANTEAFF
D: TRBD1
V: TRBV18
J: TRBJ1-1